One and the same sample provided the 28 T cell receptor beta chains below, sequenced in a study of T-cell reconstitution after alpha-beta-depleted transplantation in children (TCRdb year 2016). Library preparation employed PCR. The sequencer was an Illumina HiSeq 2500. Molecular barcoding was employed in the preparation of TCR libraries, with unique molecular identifiers being used to normalize TCRbeta repertoire quantification. The raw public data were reprocessed by TCRdb itself: fastp quality trimming at Q25, MiXCR clonotype calling, in-frame beta chains only. Each CDR3 protein gets just one entry, which takes the most common genes and DNA from the rows behind it. The sample includes hundreds of thousands of distinct CDR3 sequences, with more than 20% observed a single time. The ten largest clones represent 4.8% of the sample. The intended sense of this specimen's treatment or condition label: allogeneic hematopoietic cell transplantation with graft depleted of TCRalphabeta T cells and CD19 B cells.

The sequencing used PBMCs, mostly from graft donor cells, collected 360 days after TCRalphabeta/CD19-depleted stem cell transplant. These receptors were taken from a female patient aged 2 to 10 who had a stem cell transplant for congenital amegakaryocytic thrombocytopenia, so the T cells may come from the graft donor.

This clonotype was counted at least ten times. This sequence joins TRBV12-3 or TRBV12-4 and TRBJ1-1; no clear D gene. This CDR3 region has 14 residues. The V end was cut by 3 bases, the J end by 0 bases, with 8 bases between. This chain's CDR3 is CASSFKVLNTEAFF. The CDR3 DNA is TGTGCCAGCAGTTTCAAGGTGCTGAACACTGAAGCTTTCTTT.

This chain uses TRBV28 with TRBJ2-7; 7 positions match TRBD2. CDR1 is MDHEN, CDR2 SYDVKM, per germline. The CDR3 extends over 14 amino acids. With V trimmed by 2 bases and J by 2 bases, 3 bases remained unmatched. The CDR3 here is CASSLLAATYEQYF. CDR3 sequence (DNA): TGTGCCAGCAGTTTACTAGCGGCCACCTACGAGCAGTACTTC.

The V and J genes are TRBV28 and TRBJ1-1; 9 nucleotides match TRBD1. Trimming removed 3 bases from V and 5 bases from J; junction bases left unmatched: 10. The CDR3 is made up of 16 amino acids. Looked up from germline, CDR1 is MDHEN and CDR2 is SYDVKM. The CDR3 here is CASSFKMGQGITEAFF. The DNA for the CDR3 is TGTGCCAGCAGTTTCAAAATGGGACAGGGCATAACTGAAGCTTTCTTT.

This clonotype has only a few counts. This chain connects TRBV20-1 to TRBJ2-7; weak D call: TRBD2 (5 bases). The CDR3 runs 15 residues. V lost 0 bases, J lost 3 bases, and 15 bases lay in between. The germline gives CDR1 DFQATT, CDR2 SNEGSKA (reference sequence). CDR3 sequence (DNA): TGCAGTGCTAGAGATTTACGACTACCTAACTACGAGCAGTACTTC. This codes for CSARDLRLPNYEQYF.

J is TRBJ1-1 and V is TRBV5-1; D ambiguous. The CDR3 contains 15 residues. V was shortened by 3 bases and J by 3 bases, with 15 bases between the two germline ends. CDR1 and CDR2 (germline): SGHRS, YFSETQ. The CDR3: CASSSGWSGDTEAFF. The CDR3 nucleotides are TGCGCCAGCAGCTCGGGGTGGTCGGGCGACACTGAAGCTTTCTTT.

V gene TRBV24-1 combines with J gene TRBJ2-1; 12 bases agree with TRBD2. This CDR3 is 16 amino acids long. Germline CDR1 reads KGHDR; CDR2 reads SFDVKD. The V and J ends lost 0 bases and 7 bases, in that order; junction bases with no gene match: 3. The CDR3 loop reads CATSDLRLAGGNEQFF. As DNA, the CDR3 is TGTGCCACCAGTGATTTGCGTCTAGCGGGAGGGAATGAGCAGTTCTTC.

This clonotype was counted only a few times. The rearrangement uses TRBV20-1 and TRBJ2-3; D gene uncertain. The germline V and J ends were trimmed by 6 bases and 0 bases, with 13 bases remaining between them. CDR3 length: 14 residues. The germline CDR1 and CDR2 sequences are DFQATT and SNEGSKA (reference sequence). CDR3 in DNA: TGCAGTGCCAAGACTGACACTAGCACAGATACGCAGTATTTT. Amino acid sequence: CSAKTDTSTDTQYF.

In this sample, this clonotype turned up a few times. The chain has TRBV12-3 or TRBV12-4 and TRBJ2-5; D remains unclear. The CDR3 has 14 amino acids. Trimming shortened V by 1 base and J by 2 bases, and 8 bases separated the two germline ends. CDR3 coding DNA: TGTGCCAGCAGTTTAGTGGACGGACAAGAGACCCAGTACTTC. Residues: CASSLVDGQETQYF.

CDR3 in DNA: TGTGCCAGCAGTTTAGGGTCGTCGGGTTTTGGATACGAGCAGTACTTC. Protein product: CASSLGSSGFGYEQYF. The gene calls are TRBV28 and TRBJ2-7; D is undetermined. V lost 2 bases, J lost 4 bases, and 18 bases lay in between. The CDR3 has 16 residues. CDR1 and CDR2 from the germline V gene are MDHEN and SYDVKM.

In its sample, this clonotype was seen a few times. The genes are TRBV20-1 and TRBJ2-4; 9 nucleotides align to TRBD2. CDR3 length equals 21 residues. Looked up from germline, CDR1 is DFQATT and CDR2 is SNEGSKA (reference sequence). Germline trimming cut 0 bases from V and 1 base from J; bases unmatched to any gene: 19. CDR3 loop: CSARDIFGLGAGGLAKNIQYF. In DNA, the CDR3 is TGCAGTGCTAGAGATATCTTCGGCTTAGGGGCGGGAGGGCTCGCCAAAAACATTCAGTACTTC.

This clonotype was observed a few times. V and J are TRBV12-3 or TRBV12-4 and TRBJ2-5, with a tentative D call TRBD2 (5 bases). The V end lost 6 bases, the J end lost 5 bases, and 13 bases lay between the germline ends. This CDR3 region has 13 residues. CDR3 protein: CASSPPPGETQYF. DNA for the CDR3: TGTGCCAGCAGCCCCCCGCCGGGGGAGACCCAGTACTTC.

This clonotype was seen more than once but under ten times. This chain joins TRBV11-1 and TRBJ2-3, with 7 bases aligning to TRBD2. The germline V gene has CDR1 SGHAT and CDR2 FQDESV (reference sequence). This CDR3 spans 16 amino acids. V gave up 5 bases and J gave up 5 bases; unmatched junction bases: 13. CDR3 region: CASSPRTGLVVDTQYF. The CDR3, as DNA: TGTGCCAGCAGCCCGAGAACCGGACTAGTCGTAGATACGCAGTATTTT.

This clonotype has a count of ten or more. This chain uses TRBV29-1 with TRBJ2-3, with TRBD2 matching over 9 bases. V was clipped by 8 bases and J by 0 bases; unmatched bases: 6. The CDR3 runs 14 residues. Germline V CDR1 and CDR2: SQVTM, ANQGSEA. For the CDR3, the DNA is TGCAGCTGTAGCGGGGGTGACAGCACAGATACGCAGTATTTT. Its protein is CSCSGGDSTDTQYF.

This chain connects TRBV5-1 to TRBJ1-4; D unresolved. Germline V gene lookup returns CDR1 SGHRS and CDR2 YFSETQ. Trimming removed 2 bases from V and 0 bases from J, with 11 bases in between. The CDR3 has 16 amino acids. The CDR3 region has the DNA TGCGCCAGCAGCTTTCGGACCGCATCAACTAATGAAAAACTGTTTTTT. It codes for CASSFRTASTNEKLFF. The full variable domain, completed using reference TRBV5-1 and TRBJ1-4, is KAGVTQTPRYLIKTRGQQVTLSCSPISGHRSVSWYQQTPGQGLQFLFEYFSETQRNKGNFPGRFSGRQFSNSRSEMNVSTLELGDSALYLCASSFRTASTNEKLFFGSGTQLSVL.

The chain couples TRBV12-3 or TRBV12-4 to TRBJ1-2; D is ambiguous. Trimming left V 6 bases short and J 7 bases short, with 12 bases between. The CDR3 spans 12 residues. CDR3 nucleotides: TGTGCCAGCAGCTCCGACTGGGGTGGCTACACCTTC. The encoded protein is CASSSDWGGYTF.

This clonotype was observed a handful of times. The chain has TRBV15 and TRBJ1-1, with D perhaps matching TRBD1 (5 bases). The CDR3 sequence is 14 residues long. V was shortened by 1 base and J by 11 bases, with 17 bases between the two germline ends. Germline values: CDR1 LNHNV, CDR2 YYDKDF (reference sequence). This chain's CDR3 is CATSRVVMGPEAFF. The CDR3 coding sequence is TGTGCCACCAGCAGAGTAGTTATGGGACCGGAGGCTTTCTTT. The complete variable domain, with remaining parts taken from reference TRBV15 and TRBJ1-1, reads DAMVIQNPRYQVTQFGKPVTLSCSQTLNHNVMYWYQQKSSQAPKLLFHYYDKDFNNEADTPDNFQSRRPNTSFCFLDIRSPGLGDTAMYLCATSRVVMGPEAFFGQGTRLTVV.

V usage is TRBV5-8 and J usage is TRBJ2-7; 7 bases match TRBD1. The CDR3 is made up of 15 amino acids. Unmatched junction bases numbered 10, after V lost 4 bases and J lost 3 bases. Germline CDR1 and CDR2: SGHTS and YDEGEE. The CDR3 spells CASSEDRKGVYEQYF. The CDR3 coding sequence is TGTGCCAGCAGCGAGGACAGGAAGGGGGTCTACGAGCAGTACTTC.

The CDR3 sequence is CASSLVVWDEKLFF. The DNA for the CDR3 is TGTGCCAGCAGTCTGGTAGTATGGGATGAAAAACTGTTTTTT. This rearrangement joins TRBV2 to TRBJ1-4; D unclear. Germline loops: CDR1 SNHLY, CDR2 FYNNEI. The CDR3 consists of 14 residues. V lost 5 bases, J lost 6 bases, and 13 bases lay in between.

This clonotype was detected many times. J is TRBJ1-4 and V is TRBV7-9; possible D gene TRBD1, 5 bases. This CDR3 is 14 amino acids long. The V and J ends lost 3 bases and 0 bases respectively, with 5 bases between them. Germline CDR1 SEHNR, CDR2 FQNEAQ (reference sequence). The CDR3 sequence: CASSFRATNEKLFF. CDR3 nucleotides: TGTGCCAGCAGCTTCAGGGCAACTAATGAAAAACTGTTTTTT.

This clonotype appeared a few times. The chain uses TRBV7-8 and TRBJ2-2; D ambiguous. V shed 2 bases and J shed 3 bases, with 10 bases lying between them. Looked up from germline, CDR1 is SGHVS and CDR2 is FQNEAQ. The CDR3 is 15 amino acids. The CDR3 nucleotides are TGTGCCAGCAGCTTACGGCTAGTGGACACCGGGGAGCTGTTTTTT. Residues: CASSLRLVDTGELFF. The full variable domain, completed using reference TRBV7-8 and TRBJ2-2, is GAGVSQSPRYKVAKRGQDVALRCDPISGHVSLFWYQQALGQGPEFLTYFQNEAQLDKSGLPSDRFFAERPEGSVSTLKIQRTQQEDSAVYLCASSLRLVDTGELFFGEGSRLTVL.

This clonotype was seen repeatedly, ten times or more. The V call is TRBV9, the J call TRBJ2-1; a possible D gene is TRBD2 (6 bases). The CDR3 sequence is 16 residues long. Germline V gives CDR1 SGDLS, CDR2 YYNGEE. Trimming removed 0 bases at V and 4 bases at J, with 14 bases between. CDR3 amino acids: CASSVEGAGPYNEQFF. CDR3 DNA: TGTGCCAGCAGCGTAGAGGGAGCGGGTCCATACAATGAGCAGTTCTTC.

V is TRBV12-3 or TRBV12-4 and J is TRBJ1-2; the D is unclear. The germline V and J ends were trimmed by 7 bases and 3 bases, with 15 bases remaining between them. The CDR3 sequence is 14 residues long. The CDR3 nucleotides are TGTGCCAGCACCAGTCAAGGCCCCGACTATGGCTACACCTTC. It encodes CASTSQGPDYGYTF.

This clonotype was observed a handful of times. V is TRBV3-2 and J is TRBJ2-1; TRBD1, the D gene given by the table, was not confirmed from the DNA. TRBV3-2 is a pseudogene locus. The length of the CDR3 is 16 residues. Here the CDR3 reads CASSLERDRDRNEQFF. Written as DNA, the CDR3 is TGTGCCAGCAGCCTCGAACGGGACAGGGACCGCAATGAGCAGTTCTTC.

CDR3 DNA sequence: TGCAGTGCTAACTCGCGGGGACTAGCGGCAAAAGAGACCCAGTACTTC. This codes for CSANSRGLAAKETQYF. The chain employs TRBV20-1 and TRBJ2-5; 11 nucleotides align to TRBD2. The junction had 10 bases not matched to a gene; V was cut back by 4 bases and J by 3 bases. The germline CDR1 and CDR2 sequences are DFQATT and SNEGSKA (reference sequence). CDR3 length equals 16 residues.

This clonotype was counted between two and nine times. The rearrangement joins TRBV7-8 to TRBJ2-1; D is undetermined. From germline, CDR1 is SGHVS and CDR2 FQNEAQ. This CDR3 has 14 residues. Trimming left V 1 base short and J 8 bases short, with 12 bases between. Here the CDR3 reads CASSLGPESDEQFF. The CDR3 coding sequence is TGTGCCAGCAGCTTAGGTCCCGAGAGTGATGAGCAGTTCTTC.

This clonotype showed up just a few times. The rearrangement links TRBV20-1 to TRBJ2-3; D not resolved. V was trimmed by 1 base and J by 6 bases, leaving 11 bases between them. The CDR3 is 13 amino acids. From germline, CDR1 is DFQATT and CDR2 SNEGSKA (reference sequence). The CDR3 sequence: CSARVVSSDTQYF. For the CDR3, the DNA is TGCAGTGCTAGAGTTGTGAGTTCGGATACGCAGTATTTT.

This clonotype was seen once. The chain uses TRBV5-1 and TRBJ2-4; D might be TRBD2 (6 bases). The V gene lost 0 bases and the J gene lost 6 bases, with 13 bases spanning the gap. Germline V gene lookup returns CDR1 SGHRS and CDR2 YFSETQ. CDR3 length equals 15 residues. In nucleotides, the CDR3 is TGCGCCAGCAGCTTGGGAAACGGGGGTAGAAACATTCAGTACTTC. It translates to CASSLGNGGRNIQYF.

This clonotype has just a few counts. The rearrangement links TRBV7-9 to TRBJ2-1; no reliable D call. Germline loops: CDR1 SEHNR, CDR2 FQNEAQ (reference sequence). Trimming removed 1 base from V and 7 bases from J, with 8 bases in between. CDR3 length: 13 residues. The CDR3 protein is CASSLGVWNEQFF. In DNA form, the CDR3 reads TGTGCCAGCAGCTTAGGGGTATGGAATGAGCAGTTCTTC.